The rows below give T cell receptor beta chains drawn from one sample of a study of cytomegalovirus exposure and HLA in healthy donors. The assay was immunoSEQ multiplex PCR, and TCRdb's table has in-frame clones only and misses some. This repertoire shows more than 200,000 clones, more than 75% found once; its top ten account for approximately 6%. Sequenced sample: PBMCs. These receptors originate from a man between 40 and 49 years old in good health and CMV-seropositive. Both conserved end residues are part of each CDR3. Each record gives: clone size, D gene, J gene, V gene, CDR3 protein, CDR3 DNA. The D gene is left open where the match is weak. Clone sizes are given selectively: once, few, many, or a class where the clone is expanded.

- - TRBJ1-5 TRBV30 CAWSGSNQPQHF TGTGCCTGGAGTGGCAGTAATCAGCCCCAGCATTTT
few TRBD1 TRBJ1-2 TRBV6-5 CASRGQVPTIYGYTF TGTGCCAGCAGAGGACAGGTTCCCACTATCTATGGCTACACCTTC
- - TRBJ2-3 TRBV15 CATSSGGANTDTQYF TGTGCCACCAGCAGCGGAGGGGCTAACACAGATACGCAGTATTTT
- - TRBJ2-5 TRBV7-6 CASSLGRETQYF TGTGCCAGCAGCTTAGGGAGAGAGACCCAGTACTTC
- - TRBJ1-3 TRBV10-1 CASRKDSRSSGNTIYF TGCGCCAGCAGGAAGGACAGCAGGAGCTCTGGAAACACCATATATTTT
once - TRBJ2-3 TRBV11-3 CASSSTNLATSTDTQYF TGTGCCAGCAGCTCCACTAATCTAGCGACTAGCACAGATACGCAGTATTTT
- - TRBJ2-2 TRBV10-1 CASRTGDTGELFF TGCGCCAGCCGGACTGGAGACACCGGGGAGCTGTTTTTT
- TRBD2 TRBJ2-7 TRBV7-3 CASSLTFHKAGDDEQYF TGTGCCAGCAGCTTAACGTTTCATAAGGCGGGAGACGACGAGCAGTACTTC
- TRBD2 TRBJ2-3 TRBV6-1 CASRVTGRADTQYF TGTGCCAGCCGAGTTACGGGGAGGGCAGATACGCAGTATTTT
once TRBD2 TRBJ2-2 TRBV29-1 CSVEASGDPGGLFF TGCAGCGTTGAGGCTAGCGGGGACCCCGGGGGGCTGTTTTTT
once TRBD1 TRBJ2-7 TRBV29-1 CSVVPPGQGYEQYF TGCAGCGTTGTCCCCCCCGGACAGGGCTACGAGCAGTACTTC
few TRBD2 TRBJ2-7 TRBV18 CASSPAGLAGPYEQYF TGTGCCAGCTCACCAGCGGGACTAGCGGGCCCCTACGAGCAGTACTTC
- - TRBJ1-5 TRBV5-5 CASSLGGLQPQHF TGTGCCAGCAGCTTGGGAGGGCTCCAGCCCCAGCATTTT
few TRBD1 TRBJ2-2 TRBV7-3 CASSLTASRGPGELFF TGTGCCAGCAGCTTAACGGCTAGCAGGGGGCCCGGGGAGCTGTTTTTT
- - TRBJ1-1 TRBV7-9 CASSSLRGDLAFF TGTGCCAGCAGCTCACTACGAGGTGATCTGGCTTTCTTT
- TRBD1 TRBJ1-1 TRBV19 CASSITGANTEAFF TGTGCCAGTAGTATTACAGGGGCGAACACTGAAGCTTTCTTT
once TRBD2 TRBJ2-7 TRBV4-1 CASSQDLAGAGYEQYF TGCGCCAGCAGCCAAGACCTAGCGGGAGCGGGATACGAGCAGTACTTC
few TRBD1 TRBJ1-2 TRBV7-3 CASSPGGQANYGYTF TGTGCCAGCAGCCCAGGGGGACAGGCGAACTATGGCTACACCTTC
- - TRBJ2-3 TRBV13 CASSHRLVSTDTQYF TGTGCCAGCAGCCACCGACTAGTGAGCACAGATACGCAGTATTTT
- TRBD1 TRBJ1-1 TRBV27 CASRDRALSAFF TGTGCCAGTCGGGACAGGGCTTTGTCAGCTTTCTTT
once TRBD1 TRBJ1-2 TRBV28 CASSQDRVGGYTF TGTGCCAGCAGCCAGGACAGGGTGGGCGGCTACACCTTC
few - TRBJ2-3 TRBV4-2 CASSQVAGVVTDTQYF TGTGCCAGCAGCCAAGTTGCAGGGGTGGTTACAGATACGCAGTATTTT
- - TRBJ2-7 TRBV2 CASSRDSYEQYF TGTGCCAGCAGTCGGGATTCCTACGAGCAGTACTTC
- TRBD1 TRBJ1-3 TRBV6-5 CASSYRGGDSGNTIYF TGTGCCAGCAGTTACAGAGGGGGCGACTCTGGAAACACCATATATTTT
few TRBD2 TRBJ2-2 TRBV2 CAAGLAGATGELFF TGTGCCGCAGGACTAGCGGGAGCCACCGGGGAGCTGTTTTTT
- TRBD2 TRBJ2-3 TRBV11-3 CASSPRGSGATDTQYF TGTGCCAGCAGCCCCCGAGGTAGCGGGGCCACAGATACGCAGTATTTT
- TRBD2 TRBJ2-3 TRBV27 CASSLLAGDSTDTQYF TGTGCCAGCAGTTTGCTAGCGGGGGATAGCACAGATACGCAGTATTTT
- - TRBJ2-7 TRBV7-9 CASSLGSLGAGDLYEQYF TGTGCCAGCAGCTTAGGATCCTTGGGGGCGGGCGATCTCTACGAGCAGTACTTC
- - TRBJ1-2 TRBV28 CASSSPGLYYGYTF TGTGCCAGCAGTTCCCCGGGACTATACTATGGCTACACCTTC
- - TRBJ1-5 TRBV4-1 CASSQDPGGGDPQHF TGCGCCAGCAGCCAAGATCCGGGGGGCGGGGATCCCCAGCATTTT
few - TRBJ2-3 TRBV11-3 CASSPGLSTDTQYF TGTGCCAGCAGCCCGGGACTGAGCACAGATACGCAGTATTTT
- - TRBJ2-7 TRBV7-8 CASSLALIAGGLEQYF TGTGCCAGCAGCTTAGCGCTAATAGCTGGGGGCCTCGAGCAGTACTTC
- TRBD2 TRBJ2-3 TRBV5-4 CASSFSGLAAPRTDTQYF TGTGCCAGCAGCTTTTCTGGACTAGCGGCCCCTCGCACAGATACGCAGTATTTT
- - TRBJ2-2 TRBV9 CASSVAAGNTGELFF TGTGCCAGCAGCGTAGCAGCGGGGAACACCGGGGAGCTGTTTTTT
few - TRBJ2-2 TRBV2 CASRSQLNTGELFF TGTGCCAGCCGGAGTCAGTTGAACACCGGGGAGCTGTTTTTT
- TRBD2 TRBJ2-7 TRBV6-5 CASERTSGSYEQYF TGTGCCAGTGAACGGACTAGCGGGAGTTACGAGCAGTACTTC
- - TRBJ1-1 TRBV5-1 CASSLARVGNTEAFF TGCGCCAGCAGCTTGGCGAGGGTCGGGAACACTGAAGCTTTCTTT
- TRBD2 TRBJ2-3 TRBV30 CAWNWAGEDTQYF TGTGCCTGGAATTGGGCGGGAGAAGATACGCAGTATTTT
- - TRBJ1-5 TRBV9 CASSVSGDRNQPQHF TGTGCCAGCAGCGTATCAGGGGATCGGAATCAGCCCCAGCATTTT
- - TRBJ1-5 TRBV27 CASSLAGFDQPQHF TGTGCCAGCAGTTTAGCAGGGTTCGATCAGCCCCAGCATTTT
once TRBD2 TRBJ2-7 TRBV10-2 CASATGLVYEQYF TGCGCCAGCGCAACGGGACTAGTCTACGAGCAGTACTTC
few TRBD2 TRBJ2-5 TRBV27 CASSLSRLAAQETQYF TGTGCCAGCAGTTTATCAAGACTAGCGGCCCAAGAGACCCAGTACTTC
- - TRBJ1-1 TRBV5-1 CASSSQQVNTEAFF TGCGCCAGCAGCTCACAACAGGTGAACACTGAAGCTTTCTTT
- TRBD1 TRBJ1-2 TRBV29-1 CSVEDRVDGYTF TGCAGCGTTGAGGACAGGGTTGATGGCTACACCTTC
- - TRBJ1-5 TRBV11-2 CASSLDQQPQHF TGTGCCAGCAGCTTAGATCAACAGCCCCAGCATTTT
- - TRBJ1-1 TRBV2 CASRGDLGGTEAFF TGTGCCAGCAGGGGGGACCTAGGGGGCACTGAAGCTTTCTTT
- - TRBJ2-6 TRBV2 CARTEGAGANVLTF TGTGCCCGCACGGAGGGCGCTGGGGCCAACGTCCTGACTTTC
- TRBD2 TRBJ2-7 TRBV7-2 CASSAGLPSSYEQYF TGTGCCAGCAGCGCGGGACTACCGAGCTCCTACGAGCAGTACTTC
- - TRBJ1-1 TRBV6-5 CASLTRNTEAFF TGTGCCAGCCTCACACGGAACACTGAAGCTTTCTTT
few - TRBJ1-1 TRBV4-1 CASSQGGTNEAFF TGCGCCAGCAGCCAAGGCGGGACGAATGAAGCTTTCTTT
- TRBD2 TRBJ2-1 TRBV30 CAWTDGGFYNEQFF TGTGCCTGGACCGACGGGGGGTTCTACAATGAGCAGTTCTTC
- - TRBJ2-5 TRBV5-6 CASSLGGVETQYF TGTGCCAGCAGCTTGGGCGGAGTAGAGACCCAGTACTTC
- TRBD1 TRBJ2-3 TRBV6-5 CASSYQGQGVDTQYF TGTGCCAGCAGTTACCAAGGACAGGGGGTAGATACGCAGTATTTT
- TRBD1 TRBJ2-5 TRBV15 CATSRTGTGYTETQYF TGTGCCACCAGCAGAACCGGGACAGGGTATACAGAGACCCAGTACTTC
few TRBD1 TRBJ2-1 TRBV7-9 CASSLRRDRAYNEQFF TGTGCCAGCAGCCTACGCCGGGACAGGGCGTACAATGAGCAGTTCTTC
- - TRBJ1-2 TRBV6-1 CASRRGLEGYGYTF TGTGCCAGCAGAAGAGGTTTAGAAGGCTATGGCTACACCTTC
- - TRBJ2-1 TRBV19 CASRVDGSSYNEQFF TGTGCCAGTAGGGTTGACGGGAGCTCCTACAATGAGCAGTTCTTC